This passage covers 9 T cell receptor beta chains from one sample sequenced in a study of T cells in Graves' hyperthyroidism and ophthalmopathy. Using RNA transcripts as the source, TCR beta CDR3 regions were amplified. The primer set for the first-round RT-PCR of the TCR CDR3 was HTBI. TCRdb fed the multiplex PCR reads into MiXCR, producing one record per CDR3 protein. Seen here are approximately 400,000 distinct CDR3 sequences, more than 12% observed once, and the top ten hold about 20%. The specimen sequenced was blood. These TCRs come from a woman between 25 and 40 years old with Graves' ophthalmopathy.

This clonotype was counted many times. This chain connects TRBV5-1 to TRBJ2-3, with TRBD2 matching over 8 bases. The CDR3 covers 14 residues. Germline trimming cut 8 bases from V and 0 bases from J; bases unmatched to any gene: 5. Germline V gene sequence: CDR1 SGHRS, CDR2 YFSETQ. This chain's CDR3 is CASFSGASTDTQYF. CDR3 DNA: TGCGCCAGTTTTAGCGGGGCGAGCACAGATACGCAGTATTTT.

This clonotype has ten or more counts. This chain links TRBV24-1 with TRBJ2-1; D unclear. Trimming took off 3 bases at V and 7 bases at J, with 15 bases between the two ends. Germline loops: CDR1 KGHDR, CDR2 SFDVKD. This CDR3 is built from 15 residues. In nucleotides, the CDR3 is TGTGCCACCAGTGATCCCTCCCAAGACGGGAATGAGCAGTTCTTC. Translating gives CATSDPSQDGNEQFF.

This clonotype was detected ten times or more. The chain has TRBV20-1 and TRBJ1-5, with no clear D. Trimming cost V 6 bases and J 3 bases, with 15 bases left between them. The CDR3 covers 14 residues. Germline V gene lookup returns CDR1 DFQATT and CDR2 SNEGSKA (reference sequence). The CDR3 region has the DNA TGCAGTGCCGCATCGCGGAGTAACAATCAGCCCCAGCATTTT. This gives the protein CSAASRSNNQPQHF.

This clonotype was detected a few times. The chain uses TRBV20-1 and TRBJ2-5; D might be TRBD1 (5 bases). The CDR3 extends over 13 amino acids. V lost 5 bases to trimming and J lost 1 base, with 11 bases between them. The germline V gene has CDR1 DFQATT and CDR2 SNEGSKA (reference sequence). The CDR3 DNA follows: TGCAGTGCTGGACACTACTTCCAAGAGACCCAGTACTTC. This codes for CSAGHYFQETQYF.

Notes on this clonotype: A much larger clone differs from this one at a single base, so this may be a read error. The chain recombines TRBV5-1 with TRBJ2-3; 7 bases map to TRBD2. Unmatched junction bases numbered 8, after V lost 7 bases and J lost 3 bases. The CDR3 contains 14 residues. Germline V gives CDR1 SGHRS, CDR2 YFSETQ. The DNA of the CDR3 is TGCGCCAGCTGCGTCGGGGGGACTACAGATACGCAGTATTTT. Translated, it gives CASCVGGTTDTQYF.

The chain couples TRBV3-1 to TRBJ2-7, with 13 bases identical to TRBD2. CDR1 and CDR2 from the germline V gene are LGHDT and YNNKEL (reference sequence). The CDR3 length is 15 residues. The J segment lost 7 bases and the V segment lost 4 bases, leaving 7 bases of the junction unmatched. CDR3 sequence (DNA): TGTGCCAGCAGCCGAAGACTAGCGGGAGGCCGGGAGCAGTACTTC. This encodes CASSRRLAGGREQYF.

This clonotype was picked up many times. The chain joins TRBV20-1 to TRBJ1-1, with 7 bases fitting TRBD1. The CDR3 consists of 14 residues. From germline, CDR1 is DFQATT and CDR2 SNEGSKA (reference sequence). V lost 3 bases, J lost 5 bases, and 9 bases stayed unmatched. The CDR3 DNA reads TGCAGTGCTAGTGAGGGGGCGTTAGATACTGAAGCTTTCTTT. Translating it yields CSASEGALDTEAFF.

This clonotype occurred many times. This CDR3 reads CASRRQVTGELFF. The CDR3 nucleotides read TGTGCCAGCAGGCGCCAGGTCACCGGGGAGCTGTTTTTT. The chain links TRBV28 to TRBJ2-2; D uncertain. CDR1 MDHEN and CDR2 SYDVKM come from the germline V gene. V was clipped by 6 bases and J by 4 bases, with 9 bases between them. The CDR3 has 13 amino acids. The whole variable domain, filled in from reference TRBV28 and TRBJ2-2, reads DVKVTQSSRYLVKRTGEKVFLECVQDMDHENMFWYRQDPGLGLRLIYFSYDVKMKEKGDIPEGYSVSREKKERFSLILESASTNQTSMYLCASRRQVTGELFFGEGSRLTVL.

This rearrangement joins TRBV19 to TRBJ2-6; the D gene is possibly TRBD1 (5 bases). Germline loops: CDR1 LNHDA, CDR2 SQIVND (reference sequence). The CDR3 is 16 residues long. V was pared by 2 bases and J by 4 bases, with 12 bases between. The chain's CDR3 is CASSILRAHGANVLTF. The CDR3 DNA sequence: TGTGCCAGTAGTATACTCAGGGCGCACGGGGCCAACGTCCTGACTTTC.